This TCR beta chain was observed in a study (dated by TCRdb to 2015 to 2016). The CDR3 measures 11 amino acids from cysteine to phenylalanine. Of the read, only the CDR3 DNA is kept; its 33 bases are in frame from base 1. Trimming removed 6 bases from V and 4 bases from J, leaving 9 bases between the germline ends. The germline V gene supplies CDR1 SQVTM and CDR2 ANQGSEA. This clonotype was seen at least ten times. No antigen is known for it. Nothing much larger sits one base from this clone, and base qualities are not available. Receptors were amplified or captured by RT-PCR. Sequencing took place on an Illumina MiSeq. TCRdb took the public reads, trimmed them with fastp at Q25, ran MiXCR for clone calling and kept in-frame beta chains. Rows with one shared CDR3 protein collapse into an entry with the most common genes and DNA. Across this sample there are 550,000 to 750,000 distinct CDR3 sequences, with approximately 14% seen only once. About 3.6% of the sample rests with the top ten.

The clonotype comes from a female donor in good health, serving as a healthy control. Sequenced material: memory CD4+ T cells from blood. The rearranged segments are TRBV29-1 and TRBJ1-2; the D gene is not confidently resolved. The nucleotides read TGCAGCGTCTCTTCTGGCTATGGCTACACCTTC. This translates into CSVSSGYGYTF.